This T cell receptor beta chain is drawn from a study of vaccination and CD4 T cells after COVID-19. Across the study: Two mRNA vaccine doses were given, either BNT162b2 or mRNA-1273.

With regard to this clonotype: Its antigen is as yet unknown.

The treatment here: roughly 10-day PBMC culture with coronavirus spike peptide pools or control peptides (ViraFEST assay). CD4+ T lymphocytes from the unexposed donor were collected before the COVID-19 pandemic (2011-2018). A negative selection step was used to isolate CD4+ T cells once culture had run for roughly eleven days. Cultured CD4+ T-cell DNA underwent Oncomine TCR Beta short-read sequencing. Genomic DNA extraction was carried out from cultured CD4+ T cells. TCRdb re-called the PCR reads through MiXCR, storing one row per CDR3 protein. The sample carries fewer than 10,000 distinct CDR3 sequences, under 40% recorded once. The V segment lost 1 base and the J segment 4 bases; nucleotides outside the gene matches: 1. This CDR3 has 12 amino acids. CDR1 is GTSNPN and CDR2 is SVGIG in the germline V gene (reference sequence).

The sequence was collected from a human donor in good health. V and J are TRBV30 and TRBJ2-7; 7 bases are a match to TRBD2. Input material: CD4+ T cells from blood, cultured in vitro. The CDR3 DNA follows: TGTGCCTGGAGTGGTAGCGGGTACGAGCAGTACTTC. Translated: CAWSGSGYEQYF.